The 21 T cell receptor beta chains below all came from one sample that was sequenced in a study of PD-1 blockade in classical Hodgkin lymphoma. The time point was: newly diagnosed, previously untreated cHL patient sample. Thawed PBMCs were the source of CD4+ T cells, purified by magnetic negative selection. Profiling relied on immunoSEQ multiplex PCR, and the TCRdb table lists in-frame clones only, not all of them. The profile shows 20,000 to 25,000 clones, roughly 89% of them singletons. Sample: CD4+ T cells from blood. The receptors here all came from a human donor with classical Hodgkin lymphoma.

This chain connects TRBV11-1 to TRBJ1-1; no reliable D call. Germline assignment: CDR1 SGHAT and CDR2 FQDESV (reference sequence). Trimming cost V 2 bases and J 1 base, with 5 bases left between them. The CDR3 is 13 amino acids. The CDR3 DNA is TGTGCCAGCAGCTTAAACAGGAACACTGAAGCTTTCTTT. It codes for CASSLNRNTEAFF.

V gene TRBV28 combines with J gene TRBJ1-2; D gene ambiguous. The CDR3 runs to 14 residues. Germline CDR1 and CDR2: MDHEN and SYDVKM. V lost 2 bases, J lost 2 bases, and 9 bases lay in between. CDR3 DNA: TGTGCCAGCAGTTTAGGAGGCCCCAACTATGGCTACACCTTC. Translated: CASSLGGPNYGYTF.

This clone was detected only a few times. V is TRBV6-6 and J is TRBJ1-5, with D perhaps matching TRBD1 (5 bases). Trimming left V 3 bases short and J 4 bases short, with 7 bases between. CDR3 length: 13 amino acids. Per germline, CDR1 MNHNY and CDR2 SVGAGI (reference sequence). The CDR3 DNA reads TGTGCCAGCAGTTATCAGGGAAATCAGCCCCAGCATTTT. This translates into CASSYQGNQPQHF.

The gene calls are TRBV7-3 and TRBJ2-3; 8 bases align to TRBD1. The CDR3 is 16 residues long. The junction had 5 bases not matched to a gene; V was cut back by 2 bases and J by 1 base. Per germline, CDR1 SGHTA and CDR2 FQGTGA. The CDR3 coding sequence is TGTGCCAGCAGCTTAGGACAGGGTTTCGGCACAGATACGCAGTATTTT. This encodes CASSLGQGFGTDTQYF.

There are a few counts of this clone. The chain has TRBV9 and TRBJ1-6; tentatively, D is TRBD1 (6 bases). V was clipped by 7 bases and J by 5 bases, with 10 bases between them. Germline V gene lookup returns CDR1 SGDLS and CDR2 YYNGEE. This CDR3 spans 13 amino acids. The CDR3 loop is CASGQLNNSPLHF. The CDR3 nucleotides are TGTGCCAGCGGACAGTTAAATAATTCACCCCTCCACTTT.

This clone was detected only once. The genes are TRBV19 and TRBJ1-2; D gene unclear. Germline-derived CDR1 and CDR2 are LNHDA and SQIVND (reference sequence). There are 13 residues in the CDR3. Trimming removed 0 bases from V and 6 bases from J, with 8 bases in between. CDR3 protein: CASSIDRRDGYTF. CDR3 nucleotide sequence: TGTGCCAGTAGTATAGATCGCCGGGATGGCTACACCTTC.

CDR3 in amino acids: CASSQEFGTGVNSGNTIYF. The CDR3 nucleotides are TGCGCCAGCAGCCAAGAGTTTGGGACAGGGGTTAACTCTGGAAACACCATATATTTT. This chain uses TRBV4-1 with TRBJ1-3, with 10 nucleotides matching TRBD1. CDR1 and CDR2 (germline): MGHRA, YSYEKL. The CDR3 has 19 residues. J was trimmed by 0 bases and V by 0 bases; bases with no gene match: 8.

The genes are TRBV28 and TRBJ1-4; D is uncertain. V was clipped by 6 bases and J by 3 bases, with 11 bases between them. CDR3 length: 14 amino acids. Per germline, CDR1 MDHEN and CDR2 SYDVKM. The CDR3 loop reads CASSLGMANEKLFF. The CDR3 DNA sequence: TGTGCCAGCAGCCTCGGCATGGCTAATGAAAAACTGTTTTTT.

The chain joins TRBV30 to TRBJ2-5; D is unclear. Between the trimmed V and J ends, which lost 1 base and 1 base, there was a span of 7 bases. The CDR3 sequence is 13 residues long. The germline V gene has CDR1 GTSNPN and CDR2 SVGIG (reference sequence). CDR3 bases: TGTGCCTGGAGTGGGGCAGGCCAAGAGACCCAGTACTTC. It codes for CAWSGAGQETQYF.

The chain couples TRBV6-5 to TRBJ2-1; 12 bases are a match to TRBD2. V trimming: 1 base; J trimming: 5 bases; junction bases outside the gene matches: 3. The germline gives CDR1 MNHEY, CDR2 SVGAGI. CDR3 length: 16 residues. The CDR3 spells CASSYLTSGGHNEQFF. CDR3 nucleotides: TGTGCCAGCAGTTACTTAACTAGCGGGGGGCACAATGAGCAGTTCTTC.

The chain combines TRBV18 with TRBJ2-7; 7 bases fit TRBD2. Germline CDR1 and CDR2: KGHSH and LQKENI. With V trimmed by 3 bases and J by 2 bases, 16 bases remained unmatched. This CDR3 contains 18 residues. DNA of the CDR3: TGTGCCAGCTCACCGTTGAGAAGCGGGGCTAGCGGCCCCTACGAGCAGTACTTC. Its translation is CASSPLRSGASGPYEQYF.

The genes are TRBV7-2 and TRBJ2-3; TRBD2 agrees at 11 bases. Germline CDR1 SGHTA, CDR2 FQGNSA. Unmatched junction bases numbered 11, after V lost 2 bases and J lost 4 bases. The CDR3 is 18 amino acids. The CDR3 region is CASSLRFRVAGGADTQYF. In DNA, the CDR3 is TGTGCCAGCAGCTTAAGGTTTCGGGTAGCGGGGGGGGCAGATACGCAGTATTTT. Full variable domain (missing parts from reference TRBV7-2 and TRBJ2-3): GAGVSQSPSNKVTEKGKDVELRCDPISGHTALYWYRQSLGQGLEFLIYFQGNSAPDKSGLPSDRFSAERTGGSVSTLTIQRTQQEDSAVYLCASSLRFRVAGGADTQYFGPGTRLTVL.

The chain employs TRBV9 and TRBJ1-2; 8 bases line up with TRBD1. The V gene's germline CDR1 is SGDLS and CDR2 YYNGEE. CDR3 length equals 15 residues. V gave up 3 bases and J gave up 3 bases; unmatched junction bases: 7. The CDR3 loop is CASSALPGQDYGYTF. The CDR3 bases are TGTGCCAGCAGCGCACTACCGGGACAGGACTATGGCTACACCTTC.

V is TRBV6-5 and J is TRBJ2-7; 10 bases match TRBD2. The CDR3 contains 14 residues. With V trimmed by 6 bases and J by 3 bases, 5 bases remained unmatched. Germline V lookup: CDR1 MNHEY, CDR2 SVGAGI. CDR3: CASRPSGSFYEQYF. Here the CDR3 DNA reads TGTGCCAGCAGACCTAGCGGGAGTTTCTACGAGCAGTACTTC.

This clone occurred once. The J gene is TRBJ2-3, the V gene TRBV19; 8 positions agree with TRBD2. J lost 4 bases, V lost 7 bases, and 10 bases had no gene match. The CDR3 covers 15 residues. Germline CDR1 is LNHDA and CDR2 is SQIVND (reference sequence). In DNA, the CDR3 is TGTGCCAGTACTTCCCGGGGGGGCAATGCAGATACGCAGTATTTT. It codes for CASTSRGGNADTQYF.

The chain has TRBV12-5 and TRBJ2-7; TRBD1 or TRBD2 may be the D gene (6 bases each). The V gene's germline CDR1 is LGHNT and CDR2 FRNRAP. The V gene lost 6 bases and the J gene lost 5 bases, with 11 bases spanning the gap. This CDR3 comprises 12 residues. DNA for the CDR3: TGTGCTAGTGGCCTTGGGGGGCACGAGCAGTACTTC. Translation: CASGLGGHEQYF.

The chain has TRBV7-9 and TRBJ1-1; possible D gene TRBD1, 5 bases. The V and J ends lost 6 bases and 6 bases respectively, with 17 bases between them. Per germline, CDR1 SEHNR and CDR2 FQNEAQ (reference sequence). The CDR3 sequence is 14 residues long. The CDR3 bases are TGTGCCAGCAGAAGGGAGGGCAGGGTGCCTGAAGCTTTCTTT. This encodes CASRREGRVPEAFF.

The V call is TRBV25-1, the J call TRBJ2-3, with no clear D. V lost 2 bases to trimming and J lost 2 bases, with 11 bases between them. This CDR3 has 15 residues. Germline V gene lookup returns CDR1 MGHDK and CDR2 SYGVNS. This CDR3 is CASSEPGWYTDTQYF. The CDR3 DNA sequence: TGTGCCAGCAGTGAACCTGGGTGGTACACAGATACGCAGTATTTT.

V and J are TRBV28 and TRBJ1-2; no clear D. The CDR3 consists of 14 residues. Per the germline V gene, CDR1 is MDHEN and CDR2 is SYDVKM. V gave up 3 bases and J gave up 0 bases, with 8 bases separating them. The CDR3 DNA is TGTGCCAGCAGTTTTTCACCTCCTAACTATGGCTACACCTTC. Residues: CASSFSPPNYGYTF.

The chain carries TRBV4-2 and TRBJ1-5; D is uncertain. The germline V gene encodes CDR1 LGHNA and CDR2 YNFKEQ. Trimming cost V 1 base and J 0 bases, with 7 bases left between them. The CDR3 contains 15 residues. CDR3 DNA: TGTGCCAGCAGCCAAGCCAGGAGTAGCAATCAGCCCCAGCATTTT. Translating it yields CASSQARSSNQPQHF.

As DNA, the CDR3 is TGTGCCAGCAGACCGGACAGGGCTTATGGCTACACCTTC. Protein product: CASRPDRAYGYTF. This chain uses TRBV6-5 with TRBJ1-2; TRBD1 matches at 8 bases. The CDR3 totals 13 residues. The J segment lost 5 bases and the V segment lost 6 bases, leaving 5 bases of the junction unmatched. Germline CDR1 reads MNHEY; CDR2 reads SVGAGI.